These T cell receptor beta chains were read from a single sample in a study of blood T cells in healthy people across ages. TCRdb re-called the 5' RACE reads through MiXCR, storing one row per CDR3 protein. The data show around 970,000 distinct CDR3 sequences, just over 50% seen once. Sample: blood. All receptors come from a woman in her sixties in good health. CDR3s include the opening cysteine and the closing phenylalanine or tryptophan.

j_call: TRBJ1-5; v_call: TRBV27; cdr3_aa: CASSTGTQPQHF
j_call: TRBJ2-7; v_call: TRBV7-2; cdr3_aa: CASSSPDEEQYF
j_call: TRBJ2-7; v_call: TRBV27; cdr3_aa: CASADTPYEQYF
j_call: TRBJ1-5; v_call: TRBV15; cdr3_aa: CATSRPTGSQPQHF
j_call: TRBJ2-5; v_call: TRBV7-9; cdr3_aa: CASSLERYERYF
j_call: TRBJ2-3; v_call: TRBV7-9; cdr3_aa: CASSSTGTNTDTQYF
j_call: TRBJ2-7; v_call: TRBV29-1; cdr3_aa: CSVESTRGYEQYF
j_call: TRBJ1-2; v_call: TRBV20-1; cdr3_aa: CSAFRGRRGLDYGYTF
j_call: TRBJ2-1; v_call: TRBV5-5; cdr3_aa: CASSPAGGRNEQFF
j_call: TRBJ2-7; v_call: TRBV12-3/TRBV12-4; cdr3_aa: CASSTGQVYNEQYF
j_call: TRBJ1-6; v_call: TRBV7-9; cdr3_aa: CASSPGEGRNSPPHF
j_call: TRBJ2-1; v_call: TRBV5-1; cdr3_aa: CASSPPSGSSYNEQFF
j_call: TRBJ2-7; v_call: TRBV7-9; cdr3_aa: CASSSPDGPNYKQYF
j_call: .; v_call: TRBV2; cdr3_aa: CASSVLMAMDEQYF
j_call: TRBJ2-7; v_call: TRBV6-1; cdr3_aa: CASSEGVRRVGEQYF
j_call: TRBJ1-5; v_call: TRBV20-1; cdr3_aa: CSAKRAGENQPQHF
j_call: TRBJ2-3; v_call: TRBV29-1; cdr3_aa: CSVVALWGTDTQYF
j_call: TRBJ2-1; v_call: TRBV28; cdr3_aa: CASPPPGQGAGSRKNEQFF
j_call: TRBJ2-5; v_call: TRBV5-1; cdr3_aa: CASSLGAGTGQETQYF
j_call: TRBJ1-2; v_call: TRBV28; cdr3_aa: CASKPGEFYGYTF
j_call: TRBJ2-7; v_call: TRBV4-2; cdr3_aa: CASSYPGTEFHEQYF
j_call: TRBJ1-2; v_call: TRBV27; cdr3_aa: CASRPTGLRYGYTF
j_call: TRBJ2-1; v_call: TRBV4-1; cdr3_aa: CASSQDTPTSGYYNEQFF
j_call: .; v_call: TRBV18; cdr3_aa: CASSLLSDEQYF
j_call: TRBJ2-7; v_call: TRBV27; cdr3_aa: CASRPVQGTYEQYF
j_call: TRBJ2-5; v_call: TRBV29-1; cdr3_aa: CSVEGGAKPPSETQYF
j_call: TRBJ1-2; v_call: TRBV3-1; cdr3_aa: CASRRGPATGHYGYTF
j_call: TRBJ2-1; v_call: TRBV3-1; cdr3_aa: CASSQASQALRQFF
j_call: TRBJ2-5; v_call: TRBV6-2/TRBV6-3; cdr3_aa: CASSYGGFGVRETQYF
j_call: TRBJ2-1; v_call: TRBV20-1; cdr3_aa: CSASLAGKQFF
j_call: TRBJ2-1; v_call: TRBV7-2; cdr3_aa: CVSRDNSGRGSYNEQFF
j_call: TRBJ2-7; v_call: TRBV13; cdr3_aa: CASSRPSGKLVYEQYF
j_call: TRBJ1-1; v_call: TRBV4-3; cdr3_aa: CASSRVMGDRGHFTEAFF
j_call: .; v_call: TRBV6-1; cdr3_aa: CASSEETAYEQYF
j_call: TRBJ2-1; v_call: TRBV4-2; cdr3_aa: CASSPTTSGSSYNEQFF
j_call: TRBJ1-1; v_call: TRBV12-3/TRBV12-4; cdr3_aa: CASRGTGGAVTEAFF
j_call: TRBJ2-6; v_call: TRBV4-1; cdr3_aa: CASGQEWGTGDSGANVLTF
j_call: TRBJ1-2; v_call: TRBV28; cdr3_aa: CASSPGTKARYGYTF
j_call: TRBJ1-2; v_call: TRBV3-1; cdr3_aa: CASSQSGVGGYTF
j_call: TRBJ2-5; v_call: TRBV29-1; cdr3_aa: CSVEAGASSYNEQYF
j_call: TRBJ2-5; v_call: TRBV4-2; cdr3_aa: CASSPTGLTEQETQYF
j_call: TRBJ2-7; v_call: TRBV28; cdr3_aa: CASSSTVRGPGYF
j_call: TRBJ2-1; v_call: TRBV12-3/TRBV12-4; cdr3_aa: CASSFGLGGGDEQFF
j_call: TRBJ2-1; v_call: TRBV20-1; cdr3_aa: CSAKPGLAGVSEQFF
j_call: TRBJ1-1; v_call: TRBV12-3/TRBV12-4; cdr3_aa: CASKGTGSTEAFF
j_call: TRBJ2-3; v_call: TRBV2; cdr3_aa: CASSEGAWGADTQYF
j_call: TRBJ2-1; v_call: TRBV7-9; cdr3_aa: CASSQGLAGRYSNEQFF
j_call: TRBJ2-5; v_call: TRBV7-2; cdr3_aa: CASSLVGRAQYF
j_call: TRBJ2-7; v_call: TRBV6-5; cdr3_aa: CASTAQGWYEQYF
j_call: TRBJ2-7; v_call: TRBV4-1; cdr3_aa: CASSPSPTTGIYEQYF
j_call: TRBJ2-4; v_call: TRBV29-1; cdr3_aa: CSVEDPGQGGIQYF
j_call: TRBJ2-7; v_call: TRBV29-1; cdr3_aa: CSATTATGRYEQYF
j_call: TRBJ2-7; v_call: TRBV3-1; cdr3_aa: CASSQGAVGSYEQYF
j_call: TRBJ2-3; v_call: TRBV6-5; cdr3_aa: CASSYSRGVASRGDTQYF